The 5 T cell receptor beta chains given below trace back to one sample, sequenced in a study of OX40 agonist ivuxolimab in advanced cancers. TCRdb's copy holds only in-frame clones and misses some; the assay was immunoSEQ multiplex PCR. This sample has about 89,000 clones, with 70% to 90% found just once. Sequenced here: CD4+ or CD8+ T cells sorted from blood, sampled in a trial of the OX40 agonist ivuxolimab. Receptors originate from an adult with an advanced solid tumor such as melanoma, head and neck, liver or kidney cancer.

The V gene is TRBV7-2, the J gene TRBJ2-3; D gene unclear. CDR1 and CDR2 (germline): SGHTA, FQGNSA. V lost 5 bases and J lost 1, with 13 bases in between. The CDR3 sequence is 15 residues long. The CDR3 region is CASSPDRARTDTQYF. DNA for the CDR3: TGTGCCAGCAGCCCAGATAGGGCACGCACAGATACGCAGTATTTT.

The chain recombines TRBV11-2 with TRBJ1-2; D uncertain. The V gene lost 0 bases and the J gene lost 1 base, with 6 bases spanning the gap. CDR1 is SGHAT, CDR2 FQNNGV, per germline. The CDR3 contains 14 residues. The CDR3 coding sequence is TGTGCCAGCAGCTTAGAGGCAGTTAACTATGGCTACACCTTC. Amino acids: CASSLEAVNYGYTF.

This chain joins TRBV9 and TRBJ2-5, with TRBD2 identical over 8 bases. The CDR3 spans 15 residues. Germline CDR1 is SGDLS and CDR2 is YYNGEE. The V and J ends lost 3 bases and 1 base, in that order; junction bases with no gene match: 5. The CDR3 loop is CASSGAGGPQETQYF. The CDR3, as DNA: TGTGCCAGCAGCGGGGCGGGGGGACCCCAAGAGACCCAGTACTTC.

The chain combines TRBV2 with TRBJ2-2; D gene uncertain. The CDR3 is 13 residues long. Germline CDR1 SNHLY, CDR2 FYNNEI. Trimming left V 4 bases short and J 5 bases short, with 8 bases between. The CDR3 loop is CASSGFPTGELFF. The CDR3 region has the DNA TGTGCCAGCAGTGGGTTTCCTACCGGGGAGCTGTTTTTT.

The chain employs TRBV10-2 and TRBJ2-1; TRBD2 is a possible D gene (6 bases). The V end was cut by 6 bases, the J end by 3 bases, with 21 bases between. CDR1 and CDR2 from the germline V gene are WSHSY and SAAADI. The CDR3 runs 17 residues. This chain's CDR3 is CASRTGTGGAGYNEQFF. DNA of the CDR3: TGCGCCAGCAGAACCGGGACCGGCGGGGCAGGCTACAATGAGCAGTTCTTC.